The sequence of this TCR beta chain was determined in a study of T cell repertoires in cytomegalovirus infection. On the study more broadly: Shared public TCR beta signatures pointed to both CMV infection and a matching HLA type. Study results and limitations: CMV-specific TCR beta clonotypes restricted by HLA-C dominated the ex vivo response. Cumulated frequencies of public TCR beta families served to identify carriers of CMV plus the relevant HLA.

This CDR3 has 15 residues. V was clipped by 7 bases and J by 2 bases; unmatched bases: 10. Germline-derived CDR1 and CDR2 are SGHVS and FQNEAQ. In its sample, this clonotype was seen many times. Its antigen is undetermined. From the reads, TCRdb called clonotypes with MiXCR, one entry per CDR3 protein. This sample yields 55,000 to 85,000 distinct CDR3 sequences, of which about 4.2% are seen a single time; 22% belongs to the top ten. The V and J genes are TRBV7-8 and TRBJ2-7; 8 bases map to TRBD2. The sample consisted of PBMCs. The source of this sequence is a human donor in good health (CMV status not recorded). Some clones in this sample may be carry-over from other donors' samples. The CDR3 DNA is TGTGCCAGCAACGTGGCGGCGGGAGGTACCTACGAGCAGTACTTC. Translating gives CASNVAAGGTYEQYF.